These 24 T cell receptor beta chains were sequenced from one sample in a study of blood T cells in healthy people across ages. Through a sample-barcoded 5' primer and a J-beta primer mix, a second PCR was run for roughly 7 to 12 cycles. TCRdb used MiXCR to reprocess the 5' RACE reads, holding one entry per CDR3 protein. The data contain approximately 880,000 distinct CDR3 sequences, 40% to 60% of them singletons. Input material: blood. The source is a man aged 25-40 years in good health.

At least ten counts were recorded for this clonotype. This chain links TRBV13 with TRBJ2-5; a weak D match, TRBD2 (5 bases). Trimming pared 5 bases from V and 4 bases from J, leaving 14 bases between. Germline V gene lookup returns CDR1 PRHDT and CDR2 FYEKMQ (reference sequence). The CDR3 totals 14 residues. CDR3: CASSRRAARETQYF. In nucleotides, the CDR3 is TGTGCCAGCAGCCGACGAGCGGCTCGAGAGACCCAGTACTTC.

The chain employs TRBV5-1 and TRBJ1-6; 8 nucleotides align to TRBD1. Germline CDR1 is SGHRS and CDR2 is YFSETQ. The CDR3 spans 16 residues. V lost 4 bases to trimming and J lost 6 bases; unmatched junction nucleotides: 9. The CDR3 loop reads CASSVGQGGGNSPLHF. The CDR3 nucleotides are TGCGCCAGCAGCGTCGGACAGGGCGGTGGTAATTCACCCCTCCACTTT.

This rearrangement joins TRBV3-1 to TRBJ1-2, with 11 bases aligning to TRBD1. Germline lookup yields CDR1 LGHDT and CDR2 YNNKEL (reference sequence). The CDR3 extends over 16 amino acids. V lost 2 bases, J lost 5 bases, and 7 bases stayed unmatched. Written as DNA, the CDR3 is TGTGCCAGCAGCCAACCTGGACAGGGGGCACGTTATGGCTACACCTTC. This sequence encodes CASSQPGQGARYGYTF. The entire variable domain, with the rest obtained from reference TRBV3-1 and TRBJ1-2, is as follows: DTAVSQTPKYLVTQMGNDKSIKCEQNLGHDTMYWYKQDSKKFLKIMFSYNNKELIINETVPNRFSPKSPDKAHLNLHINSLELGDSAVYFCASSQPGQGARYGYTFGSGTRLTVV.

This clonotype has more than one count but fewer than ten. The gene calls are TRBV29-1 and TRBJ2-1; no definite D call. CDR3 size: 10 residues. Germline CDR1 SQVTM, CDR2 ANQGSEA. V was clipped by 1 base and J by 15 bases, with 10 bases between them. The CDR3 protein is CSVEAADSFF. The CDR3 region has the DNA TGCAGCGTTGAAGCGGCCGATTCGTTCTTC.

This clonotype was observed a few times. The chain recombines TRBV25-1 with TRBJ1-2, with D maybe TRBD1 (6 bases). This CDR3 is 18 amino acids long. The V end was cut by 3 bases, the J end by 1 base, with 21 bases between. From germline, CDR1 is MGHDK and CDR2 SYGVNS. The CDR3 nucleotides are TGTGCCAGCAGTGAGGGGTGGGTAGGGGACATGGATAACTATGGCTACACCTTC. Encoded protein: CASSEGWVGDMDNYGYTF.

This chain links TRBV20-1 with TRBJ2-1, with D hard to call. The CDR3 length is 12 residues. V was trimmed by 3 bases and J by 3 bases, leaving 6 bases between them. Germline V CDR1 and CDR2: DFQATT, SNEGSKA (reference sequence). CDR3 nucleotides: TGCAGTGCTAGTGGGGTCTACAATGAGCAGTTCTTC. Translated, it gives CSASGVYNEQFF.

J is TRBJ2-6 and V is TRBV6-5, with D possibly being TRBD2 (5 bases). The length of the CDR3 is 16 residues. V lost 0 bases, J lost 2 bases, and 8 bases lay in between. In germline, CDR1 is MNHEY, CDR2 SVGAGI. The CDR3 is CASSYSREPGANVLTF. CDR3 sequence (DNA): TGTGCCAGCAGTTACTCAAGGGAGCCTGGGGCCAACGTCCTGACTTTC.

This chain joins TRBV25-1 and TRBJ2-7, with D unclear. With 2 bases removed from V and 7 bases from J, the gap between germline ends came to 9 bases. The CDR3 length is 12 residues. Germline values: CDR1 MGHDK, CDR2 SYGVNS. CDR3 sequence (DNA): TGTGCCAGCAGTGAAAGGCCCAATGAGCAGTACTTC. Encoded protein: CASSERPNEQYF.

The genes are TRBV27 and TRBJ2-2; 13 bases map to TRBD2. Germline loops: CDR1 MNHEY, CDR2 SMNVEV (reference sequence). Trimming removed 4 bases from V and 3 bases from J; junction bases left unmatched: 2. This CDR3 comprises 16 residues. The CDR3 sequence is CASSSGLAGDTGELFF. CDR3 nucleotides: TGTGCCAGCAGTTCCGGACTAGCGGGGGACACCGGGGAGCTGTTTTTT.

V gene TRBV28 combines with J gene TRBJ2-7; D is unresolved. Trimming stripped 6 bases from V and 3 bases from J, with 6 bases between. Germline V gene lookup returns CDR1 MDHEN and CDR2 SYDVKM. The CDR3 covers 11 residues. The DNA for the CDR3 is TGTGCCAGCAGGTCCAACTACGAGCAGTACTTC. It translates to CASRSNYEQYF.

Many counts were recorded for this clonotype. V usage is TRBV5-1 and J usage is TRBJ2-1, with TRBD2 matching over 9 bases. The length of the CDR3 is 16 residues. From germline, CDR1 is SGHRS and CDR2 YFSETQ. After removal of 2 bases from V and 4 bases from J, the junction contained 7 bases not matched to a gene. The CDR3 DNA is TGCGCCAGCAGCTTTAGACCTAGCGGGGTTTACAATGAGCAGTTCTTC. Protein product: CASSFRPSGVYNEQFF.

The genes are TRBV20-1 and TRBJ1-1, with D tentatively TRBD1 (5 bases). Trimming removed 0 bases from V and 4 bases from J, with 21 bases in between. Germline CDR1 is DFQATT and CDR2 is SNEGSKA (reference sequence). The CDR3 length is 17 residues. The CDR3 coding sequence is TGCAGTGCTAGAGAGCCTACCAGAGGTACGGGGGGCACTGAAGCTTTCTTT. This gives the protein CSAREPTRGTGGTEAFF.

This sequence joins TRBV6-2 or TRBV6-3 and TRBJ2-5; possibly TRBD2 for D (5 bases). Trimming pared 7 bases from V and 4 bases from J, leaving 10 bases between. Germline loops: CDR1 MNHEY, CDR2 SVGEGT. This CDR3 is 12 amino acids long. The CDR3 is CASNPSGETQYF. CDR3 DNA sequence: TGTGCCAGCAATCCCAGCGGAGAGACCCAGTACTTC.

The chain joins TRBV28 to TRBJ2-7; 8 bases agree with TRBD2. The V gene end was trimmed by 4 bases and the J gene end by 6 bases; junction bases not matched to a gene: 26. CDR1 and CDR2 (germline): MDHEN, SYDVKM. The CDR3 contains 20 residues. CDR3 nucleotide sequence: TGTGCCAGCAGTTCGCCAATGGGGGCAGGCACGACTGGACTAGCTGGCGAGCAGTACTTC. Its protein product is CASSSPMGAGTTGLAGEQYF.

The genes are TRBV5-1 and TRBJ2-5; D ambiguous. CDR3 length: 14 residues. Deletions cut 4 bases from V and 4 bases from J, with 14 bases between. Germline values: CDR1 SGHRS, CDR2 YFSETQ. This CDR3 reads CASSPNPERETQYF. DNA for the CDR3: TGCGCCAGCAGCCCTAACCCCGAACGAGAGACCCAGTACTTC.

Note on this clonotype: A junction boundary mismatches the germline segment, possibly from a read error. The gene calls are TRBV6-6 and TRBJ2-1, with TRBD1 as a possible D gene (6 bases). Looked up from germline, CDR1 is MNHNY and CDR2 is SVGAGI (reference sequence). The CDR3 is 17 amino acids. Written as DNA, the CDR3 is TGTACCAGCAGTTACTCTGTTGGGCTAGGACAGCGCAATGAGCAGTTCTTC. Protein product: CTSSYSVGLGQRNEQFF.

This clonotype was recorded a few times. CDR3 sequence (DNA): TGTGCCAGCTCCGGGGCGCCCTCCTACGAGCAGTACTTC. As protein: CASSGAPSYEQYF. The V and J genes are TRBV27 and TRBJ2-7; D might be TRBD1 or TRBD2, each matching 5 bases. CDR1 and CDR2 from the germline V gene are MNHEY and SMNVEV (reference sequence). The CDR3 length is 13 residues. V shed 8 bases and J shed 0 bases, with 11 bases lying between them.

V and J are TRBV6-5 and TRBJ2-7, with D unclear. Trimming pared 2 bases from V and 1 base from J, leaving 9 bases between. The CDR3 contains 14 residues. Per the germline V gene, CDR1 is MNHEY and CDR2 is SVGAGI. In DNA form, the CDR3 reads TGTGCCAGCAGTTACAGGATGGGATCCTACGAGCAGTACTTC. It yields the protein CASSYRMGSYEQYF.

V gene TRBV20-1 combines with J gene TRBJ1-1, with D perhaps matching TRBD1 (6 bases). CDR3 size: 13 residues. In germline, CDR1 is DFQATT, CDR2 SNEGSKA (reference sequence). The V end lost 3 bases, the J end lost 4 bases, and 12 bases lay between the germline ends. The DNA of the CDR3 is TGCAGTGCTAGTACAGGGTATATCACTGAAGCTTTCTTT. Translated: CSASTGYITEAFF.

This clonotype was detected a few times. CDR3 protein: CASSLYVRQPASTDTQYF. CDR3 nucleotides: TGTGCCAGCAGCTTATATGTCAGACAGCCTGCTAGCACAGATACGCAGTATTTT. The chain employs TRBV7-2 and TRBJ2-3; possibly TRBD1 for D (5 bases). This CDR3 is built from 18 residues. CDR1 is SGHTA and CDR2 is FQGNSA in the germline V gene. V was shortened by 2 bases and J by 0 bases, with 18 bases between the two germline ends.

This clonotype was detected once. The genes are TRBV5-1 and TRBJ1-1; D perhaps matches TRBD1 (6 bases). V gave up 5 bases and J gave up 0 bases, with 14 bases separating them. The CDR3 spans 15 residues. Looked up from germline, CDR1 is SGHRS and CDR2 is YFSETQ. CDR3 sequence: CASSIGGLVNTEAFF. CDR3 in DNA: TGCGCCAGCAGTATTGGGGGGCTCGTGAACACTGAAGCTTTCTTT.

The chain has TRBV20-1 and TRBJ2-1; D uncertain. Germline CDR1 and CDR2: DFQATT and SNEGSKA (reference sequence). This CDR3 spans 13 amino acids. CDR3 nucleotides: TGCAGCCCAATGCAAATCAATTACAATGAGCAGTTCTTC. Its protein is CSPMQINYNEQFF.

This clonotype was observed a single time. This chain connects TRBV29-1 to TRBJ2-4; TRBD1 matches at 9 bases. The J call may be incorrect, as the DNA end agrees better with TRBJ2-7. CDR3 length: 14 amino acids. In germline, CDR1 is SQVTM, CDR2 ANQGSEA. The CDR3 bases are TGCAGCGTTGGTGGACAGGGGAGAACCTACGAGCAGTACTTC. Amino acid sequence: CSVGGQGRTYEQYF.

This clonotype was counted only a few times. The J gene is TRBJ2-1, the V gene TRBV29-1; TRBD2 agrees at 9 bases. Per the germline V gene, CDR1 is SQVTM and CDR2 is ANQGSEA. CDR3 length: 14 amino acids. Trimming took 5 bases from V and 4 from J; bases not matched to a gene: 6. Here the CDR3 reads CSVPVAGGYNEQFF. The CDR3 nucleotides are TGCAGCGTTCCCGTGGCGGGGGGGTACAATGAGCAGTTCTTC.